The rows below give T cell receptor beta chains drawn from one sample of a study of monozygotic twins with inflammatory bowel disease. Using the 5' RACE reads, TCRdb records one entry per CDR3 protein without DNA. This sample's clone table lists 350,000 to 500,000 distinct CDR3 sequences. The sequencing input was blood. All receptors come from a human donor with ulcerative colitis or Crohn's disease, or a healthy co-twin of an affected twin (not recorded which). The CDR3 runs from the conserved cysteine through the conserved F or W.

>TRBV21-1|TRBJ1-1
CASSKNRQNTEAFF
>TRBV6-1|TRBJ1-5
CASSPRSHSNQPQHF
>TRBV10-3|TRBJ2-2
CAISGLAGDRSTGELFF
>TRBV19|TRBJ2-3
CASRSGQGAIADTQYF
>TRBV27|TRBJ1-1
CASSLRDGPEAFF
>TRBV12-3/TRBV12-4|TRBJ1-1
CASGTGGLGTEAFF
>TRBV30|TRBJ2-1
CAWSEAGYYNEQFF
>TRBV6-2/TRBV6-3|TRBJ2-1
CASIPGLAGSPGNEQFF
>TRBV7-2|TRBJ2-3
CASSLTYTDTQYF
>TRBV6-1|TRBJ1-6
CASGGSHSPLHF
>TRBV12-3/TRBV12-4|TRBJ2-5
CASSKNTGETQYF
>TRBV12-3/TRBV12-4|TRBJ2-7
CASSQTLEQYF
>TRBV7-2|TRBJ2-1
CASSWDYNEQFF
>TRBV7-2|TRBJ2-7
CASSPRTRSYEQYF
>TRBV19|TRBJ2-3
CASSSADRASADTQYF
>TRBV5-6|TRBJ2-3
CASSLSRTDTQYF
>TRBV2|TRBJ2-5
CASSEEVGVKETQYF
>TRBV7-2|TRBJ2-5
CASSPRGGNVRETQYF
>TRBV13|TRBJ2-1
CASSLDGEQFF
>TRBV6-1|TRBJ2-7
CASTGQGSTLEQYF
>TRBV5-6|TRBJ2-7
CASRDYQGYEQYF
>TRBV5-4|TRBJ2-5
CASSSGGEETQYF
>TRBV20-1|TRBJ2-5
CSAPPLRQLQETQYF
>TRBV20-1|TRBJ2-1
CSARDLEEQFF
>TRBV29-1|TRBJ2-1
CGASEYNEQFF
>TRBV12-3/TRBV12-4|TRBJ2-5
CASRRSDSAPQYF
>TRBV6-1|TRBJ2-1
CASSSGQGGSYNEQFF
>TRBV20-1|TRBJ2-1
CSATLDYEQFF
>TRBV24-1|TRBJ2-1
CATSDSYRGEQFF
>TRBV28|TRBJ2-4
CASSRAGTGTNIQYF
>TRBV10-3|TRBJ2-5
CAISESSQETQYF
>TRBV29-1|TRBJ2-7
CSVVWREYRYEQYF
>TRBV25-1|TRBJ1-6
CASTTGANSPLHF